This T cell receptor beta chain originates from a study of CD8+ T cells in alopecia areata. Germline V CDR1 and CDR2: SQVTM, ANQGSEA. CDR3 length: 12 amino acids. Trimming shortened V by 1 base and J by 2 bases, and 6 bases separated the two germline ends. To note about this clone: Antigen unknown. The identical CDR3 is also encoded by other nucleotide sequences in the sample.

It was cDNA, reverse transcribed from extracted RNA, that served as the sequencing template. Measured with immunoSEQ multiplex PCR; TCRdb has only the in-frame clones, and not every one. Of more than 150,000 clones in the sample, 45% to 60% were seen once. Study-level points and caveats: Resident alphabeta T-cell populations of normal skin are likewise subject to sequencing in scalp samples.

Obtained from alopecia areata patients were lesional scalp punch biopsies along with peripheral blood. The receptor was isolated from a human donor with alopecia areata. This chain connects TRBV29-1 to TRBJ2-7; TRBD2 might be the D (5 bases). This sample comprised CD8+ T cells sorted from blood, obtained at week 0. CDR3 DNA sequence: TGCAGCGTTGAAGCGGGGACCTACGAGCAGTACTTC. Its translation: CSVEAGTYEQYF.